This T cell receptor (beta chain) was recovered during a study of T-cell memory formation after mild COVID-19. The study's findings and limits: Clones which contracted sat mainly in CM and EM if CD4+, and in EMRA if CD8+. Some clones that responded turned up in pre-infection memory, which suggests that cross-reactive memory joined in.

In the case of this clonotype: The antigen remains undetermined.

MiXCR, applied by TCRdb to the 5' RACE reads, yields one record per CDR3 protein. The sample lists fewer than 250,000 distinct CDR3 sequences, 15% to 20% occurring once. Sequencing was done on a sample of PBMCs or a T cell subset sorted from them (not recorded which). The clonotype comes from an adult woman who had mild COVID-19 (a few samples of this study predate the infection). Cell type and time point are not known.

The CDR3 nucleotides are TGTGCCAGTAGTAAGACAGGGGACCTGACTGGTGAAGCTTTCTTT. This sequence encodes CASSKTGDLTGEAFF. The V and J genes are TRBV19 and TRBJ1-1, with TRBD1 matching 8 bases. With 4 bases clipped from V and 7 bases from J, the junction kept 11 bases outside the gene matches. CDR1 and CDR2 from the germline V gene are LNHDA and SQIVND (reference sequence). CDR3 length: 15 residues.